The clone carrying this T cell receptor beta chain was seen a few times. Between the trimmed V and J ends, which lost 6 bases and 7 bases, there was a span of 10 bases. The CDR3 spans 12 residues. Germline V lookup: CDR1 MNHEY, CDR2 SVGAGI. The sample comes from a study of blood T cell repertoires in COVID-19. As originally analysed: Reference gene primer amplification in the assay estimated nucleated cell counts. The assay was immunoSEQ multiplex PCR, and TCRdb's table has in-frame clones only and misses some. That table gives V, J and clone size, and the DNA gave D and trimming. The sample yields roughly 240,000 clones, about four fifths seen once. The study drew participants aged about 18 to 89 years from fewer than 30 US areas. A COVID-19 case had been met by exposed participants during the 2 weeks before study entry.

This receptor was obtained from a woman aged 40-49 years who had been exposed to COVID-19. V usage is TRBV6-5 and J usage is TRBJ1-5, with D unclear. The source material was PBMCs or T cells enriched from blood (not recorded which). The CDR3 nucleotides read TGTGCCAGCAGCCCGGGGTGGCAGCCCCAGCATTTT. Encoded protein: CASSPGWQPQHF.